Listed below are T cell receptor beta chains from one sample, sequenced in a study of blood T cell repertoires in COVID-19. TCRdb's table, derived via immunoSEQ multiplex PCR, lists solely in-frame clones and lacks some. The sample contains a few hundred thousand clones, approximately 87% of which appear only once. The sample consisted of peripheral blood. The source is a woman between 45 and 60 years old with acute or convalescent COVID-19. The conserved cysteine and the conserved F or W are not part of the CDR3 here. Rows may omit the clone size; those that give it use once, few, many or a size class.

v_call	clone_size	j_call	cdr3_length	cdr3_aa
TRBV5-1	once	TRBJ1-2	13	ASSLSWDSFYGYT
TRBV7-2	NA	TRBJ1-2	12	ASSLGQGWDGYT
TRBV19	NA	TRBJ2-6	14	ASSMGRHSGANVLT
TRBV29-1	NA	TRBJ2-1	14	SVEYPSGSSYNEQF
TRBV2	NA	TRBJ1-3	12	ASMGSRSGNTIY
TRBV7-2	NA	TRBJ2-7	13	ASSLEASGLYEQY
TRBV14	NA	TRBJ2-7	17	ASSQDQGVWATPAYEQY
TRBV7-2	many	TRBJ1-2	12	ASSPRERSSGYT
TRBV29-1	NA	TRBJ1-2	12	SVGGTGGSYGYT
TRBV19	NA	TRBJ2-1	10	ASSMRTNEQF
TRBV11-1	NA	TRBJ2-1	14	ASSSWGQGRYNEQF
TRBV6-5	NA	TRBJ1-1	13	ASSLGYGGNTEAF
TRBV29-1	NA	TRBJ2-1	13	SVEEPPSSYNEQF
TRBV24-1	NA	TRBJ2-3	10	ATSDLLNTQY
TRBV28	NA	TRBJ1-5	13	ASRGTDHSNQPQH
TRBV2	NA	TRBJ1-2	11	ASSEPGSFRYT